This TCR beta chain came from a study of blood T cell repertoires in COVID-19. Study-level background: Some COVID-19 samples were acute and others convalescent; all came from the United States, Italy and Spain. PBMCs, B-cell-depleted T cells, or T cells were the source of the cDNA or gDNA that made up the material.

Sequencing used immunoSEQ multiplex PCR; TCRdb keeps in-frame clones, though not all of them. The data hold roughly 160,000 clones, with approximately 80% observed a single time. With 1 base clipped from V and 9 bases from J, the junction kept 13 bases outside the gene matches. The germline CDR1 and CDR2 sequences are SGHRS and YFSETQ. The CDR3 has 16 residues. The J gene is TRBJ1-5, the V gene TRBV5-1; 7 bases agree with TRBD1. The sequence came from an elderly woman with COVID-19, enrolled during active disease. What was sequenced was peripheral blood. In DNA, the CDR3 is TGCGCCAGCAGCTTGTCAGGGACAGCAGACGGGGCGCCCCAGCATTTT. Translating it yields CASSLSGTADGAPQHF.